The 18 T cell receptor beta chains reported below all come from one sample, sequenced in a study of T cell clonotyping in hematopoietic cell transplantation. TCRdb keeps only in-frame clones here, not all; method: immunoSEQ multiplex PCR. Among approximately 10,000 clones listed, nearly 90% were seen once. Source material: peripheral blood mononuclear cells. The origin of the receptors is a human donor who either received an allogeneic hematopoietic cell transplant for a myeloid malignancy or was a related donor (not recorded which). Some clones in this sample may be carry-over from other donors' samples.

This chain uses TRBV19 with TRBJ2-2; 10 positions match TRBD2. From germline, CDR1 is LNHDA and CDR2 SQIVND (reference sequence). The CDR3 is 17 residues long. The junction had 11 bases not matched to a gene; V was cut back by 9 bases and J by 1 base. The CDR3 here is CASSLLAGALNTGELFF. CDR3 coding DNA: TGTGCCAGCAGCCTTCTAGCGGGGGCCTTGAACACCGGGGAGCTGTTTTTT.

The chain's CDR3 is CASSPTSGGARDTQYF. DNA of the CDR3: TGCGCCAGCAGCCCTACTAGCGGGGGGGCGCGGGATACGCAGTATTTT. V is TRBV10-1 and J is TRBJ2-3, with 13 positions matching TRBD2. This CDR3 is built from 16 residues. Germline CDR1 is WNHNN and CDR2 is SYGVQD (reference sequence). V shed 6 bases, J shed 6 bases, and the junction held 9 bases outside the gene matches.

The chain combines TRBV10-3 with TRBJ1-1; TRBD1 matches 8 bases. The trim removed 11 bases at V and 1 base at J, leaving 3 bases unmatched. This CDR3 has 12 residues. From germline, CDR1 is ENHRY and CDR2 SYGVKD. CDR3 coding DNA: TGTGCCTCCGACAGGGGGAACACTGAAGCTTTCTTT. Encoded protein: CASDRGNTEAFF.

The chain carries TRBV19 and TRBJ1-1; possible D gene TRBD1, 5 bases. Germline lookup yields CDR1 LNHDA and CDR2 SQIVND (reference sequence). V was shortened by 1 base and J by 1 base, with 13 bases between the two germline ends. The CDR3 length is 16 residues. The CDR3 sequence is CASSIGGAGRNTEAFF. CDR3 nucleotides: TGTGCCAGTAGTATAGGAGGGGCAGGGAGGAACACTGAAGCTTTCTTT. The full variable domain, rest sourced from reference TRBV19 and TRBJ1-1, is DGGITQSPKYLFRKEGQNVTLSCEQNLNHDAMYWYRQDPGQGLRLIYYSQIVNDFQKGDIAEGYSVSREKKESFPLTVTSAQKNPTAFYLCASSIGGAGRNTEAFFGQGTRLTVV.

The chain joins TRBV15 to TRBJ1-2, with D maybe TRBD1 (5 bases). Germline V gene lookup returns CDR1 LNHNV and CDR2 YYDKDF (reference sequence). V was pared by 0 bases and J by 7 bases, with 6 bases between. The CDR3 totals 12 residues. The CDR3 coding sequence is TGTGCCACCAGCAGAGATCAGGGTGGCTACACCTTC. Translating it yields CATSRDQGGYTF.

The J gene is TRBJ1-2, the V gene TRBV7-2; 9 bases are a match to TRBD1. J was trimmed by 4 bases and V by 5 bases; bases with no gene match: 5. This CDR3 contains 14 residues. The germline V gene has CDR1 SGHTA and CDR2 FQGNSA. CDR3 nucleotide sequence: TGTGCCAGCAGCCTGGGACAGGGTCTCTATGGCTACACCTTC. Its translation is CASSLGQGLYGYTF.

This clone was seen a single time. The CDR3 DNA sequence: TGTGCCAGCAGTTTGTCGCAGGGTCTCTATGGCTACACCTTC. Translating it yields CASSLSQGLYGYTF. The J gene is TRBJ1-2, the V gene TRBV27, with D possibly being TRBD1 (5 bases). The V gene's germline CDR1 is MNHEY and CDR2 SMNVEV (reference sequence). The CDR3 is 14 amino acids. The V gene lost 3 bases and the J gene lost 4 bases, with 12 bases spanning the gap.

The chain couples TRBV7-2 to TRBJ2-5; TRBD2 matches 7 bases. Germline CDR1 SGHTA, CDR2 FQGNSA. The J segment lost 5 bases and the V segment lost 1 base, leaving 4 bases of the junction unmatched. CDR3 size: 14 residues. CDR3 nucleotides: TGTGCCAGCAGCTTAGGGCGGGGGACGGAGACCCAGTACTTC. Its translation is CASSLGRGTETQYF. Combining the CDR3 with reference TRBV7-2 and TRBJ2-5 gives the whole variable domain GAGVSQSPSNKVTEKGKDVELRCDPISGHTALYWYRQSLGQGLEFLIYFQGNSAPDKSGLPSDRFSAERTGGSVSTLTIQRTQQEDSAVYLCASSLGRGTETQYFGPGTRLLVL.

The rearrangement joins TRBV4-1 to TRBJ1-1, with D possibly TRBD1 on 6 matching bases. V lost 1 base and J 3 bases, leaving 12 bases between the germline ends. The CDR3 covers 15 residues. The V gene's germline CDR1 is MGHRA and CDR2 YSYEKL. CDR3: CASSQAGTTHTEAFF. The CDR3, as DNA: TGCGCCAGCAGCCAAGCCGGGACAACCCACACTGAAGCTTTCTTT.

V usage is TRBV15 and J usage is TRBJ1-3; D gene ambiguous. With 4 bases removed from V and 2 bases from J, the gap between germline ends came to 9 bases. CDR3 length equals 14 residues. Germline V gene lookup returns CDR1 LNHNV and CDR2 YYDKDF (reference sequence). The CDR3 reads CATSKSSPGNTIYF. The DNA of the CDR3 is TGTGCCACCAGCAAGTCGAGTCCTGGAAACACCATATATTTT.

This chain connects TRBV30 to TRBJ2-3; D uncertain. Trimming shortened V by 0 bases and J by 1 base, and 5 bases separated the two germline ends. The CDR3 totals 13 residues. Germline CDR1 is GTSNPN and CDR2 is SVGIG (reference sequence). The CDR3 bases are TGTGCCTGGAGTGTATTACGCACAGATACGCAGTATTTT. Its translation: CAWSVLRTDTQYF.

This chain connects TRBV6-6 to TRBJ2-5; D might be TRBD1 (6 bases). V dropped 6 bases and J dropped 2 bases, with 16 bases sitting between them. From germline, CDR1 is MNHNY and CDR2 SVGAGI (reference sequence). The CDR3 loop spans 15 amino acids. The CDR3 loop is CASRGTRDTQETQYF. CDR3 nucleotides: TGTGCCAGCAGGGGTACTCGGGACACTCAAGAGACCCAGTACTTC.

In DNA form, the CDR3 reads TGTGCCAGCAGCTCTCAACCGACTGTATTTGGCCATGAGCAGTTCTTC. Protein: CASSSQPTVFGHEQFF. The V call is TRBV7-3, the J call TRBJ2-1; D gene unclear. CDR3 size: 16 residues. Germline V gene data show CDR1 as SGHTA and CDR2 as FQGTGA. V was cut by 4 bases and J by 8 bases, with 21 bases left in between.

The chain is built from TRBV11-3 and TRBJ2-5; D is possibly TRBD1 or TRBD2 (6 bases each). CDR3 length equals 15 residues. Germline V gene lookup returns CDR1 SGHNT and CDR2 YENEEA. V lost 1 base, J lost 5 bases, and 14 bases lay in between. The CDR3, as DNA: TGTGCCAGCAGCTTAGGGTATGGGGGGCGGGAGACCCAGTACTTC. It codes for CASSLGYGGRETQYF.

The chain uses TRBV5-6 and TRBJ1-4; no firm D call. Per germline, CDR1 SGHDT and CDR2 YYEEEE. This CDR3 is built from 16 residues. The V end was cut by 4 bases, the J end by 0 bases, with 13 bases between. The CDR3 nucleotides read TGTGCCAGCAGCACCGACGGCGCGACAACTAATGAAAAACTGTTTTTT. Encoded protein: CASSTDGATTNEKLFF. The complete variable domain, with remaining parts taken from reference TRBV5-6 and TRBJ1-4, reads DAGVTQSPTHLIKTRGQQVTLRCSPKSGHDTVSWYQQALGQGPQFIFQYYEEEERQRGNFPDRFSGHQFPNYSSELNVNALLLGDSALYLCASSTDGATTNEKLFFGSGTQLSVL.

This sequence joins TRBV7-2 and TRBJ2-7; 9 nucleotides line up with TRBD1. The CDR3 sequence is 15 residues long. Germline loops: CDR1 SGHTA, CDR2 FQGNSA. V lost 7 bases, J lost 4 bases, and 11 bases stayed unmatched. CDR3 sequence: CASNPSGTGRYEQYF. CDR3 bases: TGTGCCAGCAACCCCTCCGGGACAGGGCGTTACGAGCAGTACTTC.

The gene calls are TRBV9 and TRBJ1-3; D unclear. CDR1 and CDR2 (germline): SGDLS, YYNGEE. Trimming pared 6 bases from V and 4 bases from J, leaving 14 bases between. The CDR3 consists of 14 residues. The CDR3 nucleotides are TGTGCCAGCACCCTCGGAGGGCGAGGAAACACCATATATTTT. Its translation is CASTLGGRGNTIYF.

The chain links TRBV30 to TRBJ2-3, with 10 bases aligning to TRBD2. Per germline, CDR1 GTSNPN and CDR2 SVGIG (reference sequence). The CDR3 extends over 13 amino acids. The V and J ends lost 7 bases and 0 bases, in that order; junction bases with no gene match: 1. The CDR3 is CASSGGSTDTQYF. In DNA form, the CDR3 reads TGTGCCTCTAGCGGGGGAAGCACAGATACGCAGTATTTT.